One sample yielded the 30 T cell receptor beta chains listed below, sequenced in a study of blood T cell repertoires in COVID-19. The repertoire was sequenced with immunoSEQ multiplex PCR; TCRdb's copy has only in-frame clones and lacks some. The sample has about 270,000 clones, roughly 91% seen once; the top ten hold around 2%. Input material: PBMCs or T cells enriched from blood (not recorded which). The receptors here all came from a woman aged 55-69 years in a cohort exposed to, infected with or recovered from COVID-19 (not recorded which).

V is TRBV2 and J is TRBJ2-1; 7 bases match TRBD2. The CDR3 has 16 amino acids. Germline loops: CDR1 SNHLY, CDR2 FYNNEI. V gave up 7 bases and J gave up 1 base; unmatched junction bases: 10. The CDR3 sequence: CASTSGGLASYNEQFF. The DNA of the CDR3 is TGTGCCAGCACCTCGGGGGGACTGGCTTCCTACAATGAGCAGTTCTTC.

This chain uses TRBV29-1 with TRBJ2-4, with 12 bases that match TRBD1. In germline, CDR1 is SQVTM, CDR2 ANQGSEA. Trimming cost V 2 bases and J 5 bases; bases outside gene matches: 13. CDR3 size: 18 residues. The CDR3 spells CSVESGTPGQGAQNIQYF. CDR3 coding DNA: TGCAGCGTTGAATCCGGAACACCGGGACAGGGGGCCCAAAACATTCAGTACTTC.

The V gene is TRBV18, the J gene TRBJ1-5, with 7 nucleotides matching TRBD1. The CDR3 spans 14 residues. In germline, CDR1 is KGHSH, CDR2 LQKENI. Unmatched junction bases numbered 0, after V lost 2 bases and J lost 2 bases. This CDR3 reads CASSPTGGNQPQHF. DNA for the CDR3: TGTGCCAGCTCACCAACAGGGGGCAATCAGCCCCAGCATTTT.

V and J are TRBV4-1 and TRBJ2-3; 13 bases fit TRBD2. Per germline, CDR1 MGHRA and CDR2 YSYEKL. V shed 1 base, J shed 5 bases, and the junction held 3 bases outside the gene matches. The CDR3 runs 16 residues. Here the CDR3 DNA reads TGCGCCAGCAGCCAAGGAACTAGCGGGAGGGGAGATACGCAGTATTTT. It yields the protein CASSQGTSGRGDTQYF.

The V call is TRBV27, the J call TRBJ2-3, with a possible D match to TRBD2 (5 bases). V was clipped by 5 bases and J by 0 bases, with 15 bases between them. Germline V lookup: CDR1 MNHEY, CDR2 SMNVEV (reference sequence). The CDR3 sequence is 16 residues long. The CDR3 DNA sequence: TGTGCCAGCAGTCCGGGCAGCGGCCTTAGCACAGATACGCAGTATTTT. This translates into CASSPGSGLSTDTQYF.

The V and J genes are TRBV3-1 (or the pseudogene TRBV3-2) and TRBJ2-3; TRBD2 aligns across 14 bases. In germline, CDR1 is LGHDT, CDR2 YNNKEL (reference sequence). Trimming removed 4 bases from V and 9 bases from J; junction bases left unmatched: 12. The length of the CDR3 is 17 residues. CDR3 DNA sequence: TGTGCCAGCAGCCTCAGAAGGGGACTAGCGGGAGTGAACACGCAGTATTTT. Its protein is CASSLRRGLAGVNTQYF.

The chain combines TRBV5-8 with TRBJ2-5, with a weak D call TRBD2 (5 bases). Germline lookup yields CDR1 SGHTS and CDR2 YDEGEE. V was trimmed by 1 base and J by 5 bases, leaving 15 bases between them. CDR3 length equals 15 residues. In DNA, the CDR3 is TGTGCCAGCAGCTTGCGCCTAACTAGAGGGGAGACCCAGTACTTC. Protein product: CASSLRLTRGETQYF. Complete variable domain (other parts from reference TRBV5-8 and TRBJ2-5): EAGVTQSPTHLIKTRGQQATLRCSPISGHTSVYWYQQALGLGLQFLLWYDEGEERNRGNFPPRFSGRQFPNYSSELNVNALELEDSALYLCASSLRLTRGETQYFGPGTRLLVL.

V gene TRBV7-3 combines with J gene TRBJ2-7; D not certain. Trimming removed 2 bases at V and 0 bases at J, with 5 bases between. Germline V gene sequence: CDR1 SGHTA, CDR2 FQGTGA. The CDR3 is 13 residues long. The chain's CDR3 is CASSLYSSYEQYF. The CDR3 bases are TGTGCCAGCAGCTTATACAGCTCCTACGAGCAGTACTTC.

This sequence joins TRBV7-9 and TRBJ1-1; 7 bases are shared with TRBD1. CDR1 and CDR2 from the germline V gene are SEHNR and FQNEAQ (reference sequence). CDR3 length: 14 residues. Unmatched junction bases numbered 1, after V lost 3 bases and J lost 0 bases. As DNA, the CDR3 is TGTGCCAGCAGCTTGGGGACAGTGAACACTGAAGCTTTCTTT. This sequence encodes CASSLGTVNTEAFF.

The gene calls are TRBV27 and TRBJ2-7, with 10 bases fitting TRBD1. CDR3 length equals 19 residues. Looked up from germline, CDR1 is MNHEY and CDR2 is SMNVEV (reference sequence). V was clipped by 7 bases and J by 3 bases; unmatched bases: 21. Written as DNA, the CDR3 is TGTGCCAGCACCTCCGGGACAGGGGCCAACAAGGAGAGAGTCTACGAGCAGTACTTC. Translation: CASTSGTGANKERVYEQYF.

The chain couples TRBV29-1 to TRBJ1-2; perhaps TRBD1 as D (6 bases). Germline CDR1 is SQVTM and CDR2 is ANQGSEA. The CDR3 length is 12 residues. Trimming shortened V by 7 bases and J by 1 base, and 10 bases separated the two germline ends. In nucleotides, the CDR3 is TGCAGCGCCGGGACAAATAACTATGGCTACACCTTC. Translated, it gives CSAGTNNYGYTF.

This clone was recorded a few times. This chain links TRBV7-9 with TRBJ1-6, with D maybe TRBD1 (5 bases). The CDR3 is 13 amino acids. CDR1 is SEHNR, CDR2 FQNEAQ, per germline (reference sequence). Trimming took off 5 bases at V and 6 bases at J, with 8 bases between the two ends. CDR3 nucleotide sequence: TGTGCCAGCAGCCGACAGAGTAATTCACCCCTCCACTTT. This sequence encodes CASSRQSNSPLHF. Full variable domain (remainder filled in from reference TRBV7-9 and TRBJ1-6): DTGVSQNPRHKITKRGQNVTFRCDPISEHNRLYWYRQTLGQGPEFLTYFQNEAQLEKSRLLSDRFSAERPKGSFSTLEIQRTEQGDSAMYLCASSRQSNSPLHFGNGTRLTVT.

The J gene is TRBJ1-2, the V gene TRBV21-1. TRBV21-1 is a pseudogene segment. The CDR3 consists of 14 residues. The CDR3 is CASSKTGLFYGYTF. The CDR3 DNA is TGTGCCAGCAGCAAAACCGGACTCTTTTATGGCTACACCTTC.

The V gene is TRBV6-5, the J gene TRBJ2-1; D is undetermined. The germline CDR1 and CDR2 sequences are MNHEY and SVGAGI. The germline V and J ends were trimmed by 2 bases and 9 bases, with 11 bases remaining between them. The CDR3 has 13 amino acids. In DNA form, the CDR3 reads TGTGCCAGCAGTTACGAAGTTGCAGGTGAGCAGTTCTTC. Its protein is CASSYEVAGEQFF.

The CDR3 is CASSLVSNYNSPLHF. CDR3 coding DNA: TGTGCCAGCAGCTTAGTTTCCAATTATAATTCACCCCTCCACTTT. The chain has TRBV11-2 and TRBJ1-6; D ambiguous. Germline CDR1 reads SGHAT; CDR2 reads FQNNGV. V lost 1 base, J lost 4 bases, and 8 bases lay in between. The CDR3 is 15 amino acids.

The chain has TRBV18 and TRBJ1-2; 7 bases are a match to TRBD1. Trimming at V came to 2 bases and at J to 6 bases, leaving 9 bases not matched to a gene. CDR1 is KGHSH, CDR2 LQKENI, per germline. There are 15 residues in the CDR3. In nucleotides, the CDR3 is TGTGCCAGCTCACCATCGAAACAGGGGTCCCATGGCTACACCTTC. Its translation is CASSPSKQGSHGYTF.

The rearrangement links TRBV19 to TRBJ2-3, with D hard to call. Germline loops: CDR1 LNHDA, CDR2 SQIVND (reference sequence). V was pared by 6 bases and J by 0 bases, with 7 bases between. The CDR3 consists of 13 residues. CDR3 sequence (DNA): TGTGCCAGTAGATGGGCTAGCACAGATACGCAGTATTTT. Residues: CASRWASTDTQYF.

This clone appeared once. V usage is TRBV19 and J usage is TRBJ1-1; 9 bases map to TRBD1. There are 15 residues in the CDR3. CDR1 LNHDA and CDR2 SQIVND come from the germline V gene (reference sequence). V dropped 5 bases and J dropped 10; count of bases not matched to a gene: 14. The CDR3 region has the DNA TGTGCCAGTAGTTCTCCCGGGACAGGGATGGGTCGAGCTTTCTTT. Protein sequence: CASSSPGTGMGRAFF. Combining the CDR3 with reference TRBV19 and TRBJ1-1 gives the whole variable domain DGGITQSPKYLFRKEGQNVTLSCEQNLNHDAMYWYRQDPGQGLRLIYYSQIVNDFQKGDIAEGYSVSREKKESFPLTVTSAQKNPTAFYLCASSSPGTGMGRAFFGQGTRLTVV.

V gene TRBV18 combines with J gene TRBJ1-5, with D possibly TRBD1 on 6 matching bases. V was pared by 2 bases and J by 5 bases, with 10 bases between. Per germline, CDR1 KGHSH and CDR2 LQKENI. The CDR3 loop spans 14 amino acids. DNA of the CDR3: TGTGCCAGCTCACCAGGGGGCCTTTATCAGCCCCAGCATTTT. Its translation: CASSPGGLYQPQHF.

The CDR3 here is CAWSVRGAGELFF. DNA for the CDR3: TGTGCCTGGAGTGTACGGGGGGCCGGGGAGCTGTTTTTT. The chain uses TRBV30 and TRBJ2-2, with 7 bases matching TRBD2. The CDR3 has 13 amino acids. Germline V gene lookup returns CDR1 GTSNPN and CDR2 SVGIG (reference sequence). J gave up 6 bases and V 0 bases, and 1 base lay outside the gene matches.

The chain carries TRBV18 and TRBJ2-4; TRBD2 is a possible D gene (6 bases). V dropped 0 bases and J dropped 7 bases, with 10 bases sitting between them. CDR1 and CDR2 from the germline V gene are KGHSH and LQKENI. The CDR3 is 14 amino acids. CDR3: CASSPPSGGNIQYF. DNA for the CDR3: TGTGCCAGCTCACCACCGTCTGGGGGGAACATTCAGTACTTC.

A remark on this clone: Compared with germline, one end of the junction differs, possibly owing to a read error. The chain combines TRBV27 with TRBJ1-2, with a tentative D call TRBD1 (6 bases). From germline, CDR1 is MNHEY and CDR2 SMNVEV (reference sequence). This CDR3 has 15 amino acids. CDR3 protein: CASSLSGQTGLQTIF. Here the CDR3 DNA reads TGTGCCAGCAGTTTGTCCGGACAGACGGGATTACAGACAATTTTC.

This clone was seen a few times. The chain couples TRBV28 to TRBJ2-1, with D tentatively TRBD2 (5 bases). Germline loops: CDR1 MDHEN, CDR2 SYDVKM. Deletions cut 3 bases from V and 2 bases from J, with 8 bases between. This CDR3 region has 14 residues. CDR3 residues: CASSLSGAYNEQFF. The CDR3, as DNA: TGTGCCAGCAGTTTGAGCGGAGCCTACAATGAGCAGTTCTTC. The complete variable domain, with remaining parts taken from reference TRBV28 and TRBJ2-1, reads DVKVTQSSRYLVKRTGEKVFLECVQDMDHENMFWYRQDPGLGLRLIYFSYDVKMKEKGDIPEGYSVSREKKERFSLILESASTNQTSMYLCASSLSGAYNEQFFGPGTRLTVL.

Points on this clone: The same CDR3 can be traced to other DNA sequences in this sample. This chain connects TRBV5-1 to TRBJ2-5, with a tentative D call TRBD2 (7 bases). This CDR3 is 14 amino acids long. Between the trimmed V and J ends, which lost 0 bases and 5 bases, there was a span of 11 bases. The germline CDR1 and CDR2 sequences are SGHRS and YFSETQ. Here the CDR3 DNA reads TGCGCCAGCAGCTTGGAGGGGGGGAAGGAGACCCAGTACTTC. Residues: CASSLEGGKETQYF.

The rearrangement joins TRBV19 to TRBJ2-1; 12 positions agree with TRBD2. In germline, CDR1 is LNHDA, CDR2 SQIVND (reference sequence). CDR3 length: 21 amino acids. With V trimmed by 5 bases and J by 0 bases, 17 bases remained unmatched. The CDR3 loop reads CASSPRPSGRAAKFSYNEQFF. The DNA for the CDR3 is TGTGCCAGTAGTCCCCGTCCTAGCGGGAGGGCCGCTAAATTCTCCTACAATGAGCAGTTCTTC.

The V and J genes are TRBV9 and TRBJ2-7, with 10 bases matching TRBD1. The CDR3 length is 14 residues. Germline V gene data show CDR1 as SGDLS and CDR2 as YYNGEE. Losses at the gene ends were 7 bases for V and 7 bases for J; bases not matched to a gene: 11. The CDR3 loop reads CASGTTGTGVEQYF. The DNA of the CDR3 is TGTGCCAGCGGGACTACCGGGACAGGGGTAGAGCAGTACTTC.

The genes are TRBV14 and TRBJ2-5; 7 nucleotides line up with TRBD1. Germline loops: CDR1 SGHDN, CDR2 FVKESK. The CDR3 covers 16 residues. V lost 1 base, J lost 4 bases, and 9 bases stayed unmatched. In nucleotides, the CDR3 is TGTGCCAGCAGCCAAGTTGAAGGGGGCTTTAGAGAGACCCAGTACTTC. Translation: CASSQVEGGFRETQYF.

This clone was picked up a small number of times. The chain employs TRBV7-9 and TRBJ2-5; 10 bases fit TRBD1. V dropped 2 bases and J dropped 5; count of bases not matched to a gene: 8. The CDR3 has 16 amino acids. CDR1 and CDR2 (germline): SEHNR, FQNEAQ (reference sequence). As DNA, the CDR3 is TGTGCCAGCAGCTTACCGCGACAGGGGGCAGAGGAGACCCAGTACTTC. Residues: CASSLPRQGAEETQYF.

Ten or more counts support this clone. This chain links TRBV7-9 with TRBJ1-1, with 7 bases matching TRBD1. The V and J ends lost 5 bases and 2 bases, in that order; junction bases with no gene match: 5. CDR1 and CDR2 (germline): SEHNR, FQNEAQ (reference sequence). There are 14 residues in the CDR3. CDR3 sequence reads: CASSTGQRNTEAFF. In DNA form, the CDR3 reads TGTGCCAGCAGCACGGGACAGCGCAACACTGAAGCTTTCTTT.

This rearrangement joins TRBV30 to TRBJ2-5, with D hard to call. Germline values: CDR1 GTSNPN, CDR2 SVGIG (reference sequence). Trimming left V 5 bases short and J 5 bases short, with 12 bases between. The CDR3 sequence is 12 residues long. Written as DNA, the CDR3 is TGTGCCTGGGGGCTTAACCGGGAGACCCAGTACTTC. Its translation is CAWGLNRETQYF.